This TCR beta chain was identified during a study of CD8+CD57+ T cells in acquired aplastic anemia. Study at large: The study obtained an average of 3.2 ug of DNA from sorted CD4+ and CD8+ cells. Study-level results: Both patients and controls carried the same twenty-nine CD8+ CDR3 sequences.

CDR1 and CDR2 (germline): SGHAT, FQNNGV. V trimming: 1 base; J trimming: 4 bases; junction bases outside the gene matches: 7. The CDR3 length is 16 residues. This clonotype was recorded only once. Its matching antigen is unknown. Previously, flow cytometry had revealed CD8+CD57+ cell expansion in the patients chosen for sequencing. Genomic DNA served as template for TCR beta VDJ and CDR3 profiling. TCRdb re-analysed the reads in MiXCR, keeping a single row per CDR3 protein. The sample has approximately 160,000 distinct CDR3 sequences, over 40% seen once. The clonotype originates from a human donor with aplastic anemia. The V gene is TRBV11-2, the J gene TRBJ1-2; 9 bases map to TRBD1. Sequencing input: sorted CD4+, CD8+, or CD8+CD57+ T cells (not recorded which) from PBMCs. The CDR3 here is CASSLGQGVGFYGYTF. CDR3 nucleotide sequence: TGTGCCAGCAGCTTAGGACAGGGGGTAGGCTTCTATGGCTACACCTTC.